These T cell receptor beta chains were read from a single sample in a study of tumor-infiltrating lymphocytes in oesophageal squamous cell carcinoma. TCRdb recomputed calls from the PCR reads with MiXCR, one row per CDR3 protein. Of approximately 20,000 distinct CDR3 sequences detected, around two fifths appear once; the ten largest clones hold approximately 13%. Sequencing input: normal esophageal tissue next to the tumor. The receptors were sampled from a male donor with esophageal squamous cell carcinoma. The CDR3 runs from the conserved cysteine through the conserved F or W. D genes are given only for firm matches. Where a row states a size, it is once, few, many or the class of an expanded clone; other rows omit it.

v_call	j_call	d_call	clone_size	cdr3_aa	cdr3_nt
TRBV11-2	TRBJ2-5	NA	medium-sized	CASSSSGVSETQYF	TGTGCCAGCAGCTCGTCAGGGGTGTCGGAGACCCAGTACTTC
TRBV5-1	TRBJ2-7	NA	NA	CASSLQTAYEQYF	TGCGCCAGCAGCCTACAGACAGCCTACGAGCAGTACTTC
TRBV7-2	TRBJ2-3	TRBD2	NA	CASSLILAGTDTQYF	TGTGCCAGCAGCTTGATACTAGCGGGAACAGATACGCAGTATTTT
TRBV7-6	TRBJ2-1	NA	NA	CASSFPKPGRERNEQFF	TGTGCCAGCAGCTTTCCCAAACCGGGACGAGAACGCAATGAGCAGTTCTTC
TRBV28	TRBJ1-1	NA	few	CASLGISPLVGMNTEAFF	TGTGCCAGCTTAGGCATATCCCCTCTCGTCGGTATGAACACTGAAGCTTTCTTT
TRBV11-2	TRBJ1-1	NA	many	CASSGTLNTEAFF	TGTGCCAGCAGTGGGACGTTGAACACTGAAGCTTTCTTT
TRBV28	TRBJ1-5	NA	NA	CASSFGNQPQHF	TGTGCCAGCAGTTTTGGTAATCAGCCCCAGCATTTT
TRBV7-9	TRBJ2-3	NA	NA	CASSLVDELFF	TGTGCCAGCAGCTTAGTCGATGAGCTGTTCTTC
TRBV7-6	TRBJ2-1	TRBD2	few	CASSLAQGLAEYNEQFF	TGTGCCAGCAGCTTAGCTCAAGGGCTAGCGGAGTACAATGAGCAGTTCTTC
TRBV7-9	TRBJ2-7	NA	NA	CASSLALQPYEQYF	TGTGCCAGCAGCTTAGCGCTCCAGCCCTACGAGCAGTACTTC
TRBV7-8	TRBJ1-5	NA	medium-sized	CASSLERGGPQHF	TGTGCCAGCAGCTTAGAGAGGGGTGGGCCCCAGCATTTT
TRBV7-9	TRBJ1-5	NA	many	CANTTQVHSNQPQHF	TGTGCCAACACAACACAGGTACACAGCAATCAGCCCCAGCATTTT
TRBV7-9	TRBJ2-5	TRBD2	medium-sized	CASSLGAGTSGRKTQYF	TGTGCCAGCAGCTTAGGAGCCGGGACTAGCGGGAGAAAGACCCAGTACTTC
TRBV2	TRBJ2-1	TRBD2	few	CASSEKAGLGGSNEQFF	TGTGCCAGCAGTGAAAAGGCTGGACTAGGAGGGTCCAATGAGCAGTTCTTC
TRBV6-5	TRBJ2-7	NA	NA	CASGHDYEQYF	TGTGCCAGCGGCCATGATTACGAGCAGTACTTC
TRBV20-1	TRBJ2-3	TRBD2	many	CSAYLLNSGTSGSTDTQYF	TGCAGTGCTTACCTACTCAATTCCGGGACTAGCGGTAGCACAGATACGCAGTATTTT
TRBV28	TRBJ2-3	TRBD2	medium-sized	CASSSAGGGVGDTQYF	TGTGCCAGCAGTTCCGCGGGAGGCGGGGTTGGAGATACGCAGTATTTT
TRBV7-2	TRBJ2-1	TRBD2	once	CASSSSGGATYNEQFF	TGTGCCAGCAGCTCTAGCGGGGGGGCCACCTACAATGAGCAGTTCTTC
TRBV6-1	TRBJ2-7	TRBD1	NA	CASRTFGQGADEQYF	TGTGCCAGCAGGACCTTCGGACAGGGGGCCGACGAGCAGTACTTC
TRBV7-2	TRBJ2-5	NA	NA	CASSPPLARETQYF	TGTGCCAGCAGCCCCCCCCTAGCGCGGGAGACCCAGTACTTC
TRBV11-2	TRBJ2-7	NA	many	CASHPGGKLSYEQYF	TGTGCCAGCCATCCTGGCGGAAAGCTCTCCTACGAGCAGTACTTC
TRBV19	TRBJ1-6	NA	NA	CASQSSYNSPLHF	TGTGCCAGCCAGAGCTCCTATAATTCACCCCTCCACTTT
TRBV7-8	TRBJ2-6	NA	NA	CASSLSGTF	TGTGCCAGCAGCTTATCCGGGACTTTC
TRBV5-3	TRBJ2-1	TRBD1	NA	CASSTRQGHNEQFF	TGTGCCAGCAGCACCCGACAGGGCCACAATGAGCAGTTCTTC
TRBV7-6	TRBJ2-1	TRBD2	NA	CASSLAQPGGASGSYNEQFF	TGTGCCAGCAGCTTAGCGCAACCGGGGGGGGCAAGCGGATCCTACAATGAGCAGTTCTTC
TRBV7-2	TRBJ1-1	NA	NA	CASSLVGWMNTEAFF	TGTGCCAGCAGCTTAGTCGGGTGGATGAACACTGAAGCTTTCTTT
TRBV7-6	TRBJ1-2	NA	NA	CASSFSGDGYTF	TGTGCCAGCAGCTTCAGCGGGGATGGCTACACCTTC
TRBV7-8	TRBJ2-7	NA	medium-sized	CASSSQGHRVKDF	TGTGCCAGCAGCTCGCAGGGCCACAGGGTAAAGGACTTC
TRBV7-4	TRBJ2-3	NA	few	CASSLRIWAHTDTQYF	TGTGCCAGCAGCTTAAGAATTTGGGCCCACACAGATACGCAGTATTTT
TRBV6-1	TRBJ2-7	TRBD2	NA	CASSEFRTSFYEQYF	TGTGCCAGCAGTGAATTTAGGACTAGTTTCTACGAGCAGTACTTC
TRBV11-3	TRBJ2-7	TRBD2	many	CASSLKLAGGEQYF	TGTGCCAGCAGCTTAAAACTAGCGGGGGGTGAGCAGTACTTC
TRBV7-2	TRBJ2-3	TRBD2	NA	CASSWTGTSGRGGTDTQYF	TGTGCCAGCAGCTGGACCGGGACTAGCGGGAGAGGTGGGACAGATACGCAGTATTTT
TRBV20-1	TRBJ2-3	NA	few	CSARRGGWDTQYF	TGCAGTGCTAGGCGGGGTGGGTGGGATACGCAGTATTTT
TRBV7-9	TRBJ2-5	NA	NA	CASSLLPSETQYF	TGTGCCAGCAGCTTACTCCCTTCAGAGACCCAGTACTTC
TRBV7-9	TRBJ2-1	TRBD2	NA	CASSSLAGVREQFF	TGTGCCAGCAGCTCATTAGCGGGAGTTCGTGAGCAGTTCTTC
TRBV7-8	TRBJ2-6	NA	medium-sized	CASSLVGLDFSGANVLTF	TGTGCCAGCAGCTTAGTGGGGCTAGACTTCTCTGGGGCCAACGTCCTGACTTTC
TRBV5-1	TRBJ1-6	NA	few	CASSLAAGTPPIWQYF	TGCGCCAGCAGCTTGGCGGCCGGGACACCACCCATTTGGCAGTACTTT
TRBV4-1	TRBJ2-7	NA	NA	CASSRYQGRENEQYF	TGCGCCAGCAGCCGCTACCAAGGACGTGAGAACGAGCAGTACTTC
TRBV5-6	TRBJ2-7	TRBD1	many	CASSSWTGGKEYF	TGTGCCAGCAGCTCGTGGACAGGGGGAAAGGAGTACTTC
TRBV7-2	TRBJ2-5	TRBD1	medium-sized	CASSRGQGFQETQYF	TGTGCCAGCAGCAGGGGACAGGGGTTCCAAGAGACCCAGTACTTC
TRBV25-1	TRBJ2-5	NA	many	CASSEGGKETQYF	TGTGCCAGCAGTGAAGGGGGAAAAGAGACCCAGTACTTC
TRBV6-9	TRBJ2-7	TRBD1	many	CASSYSRDRDSSYEQYF	TGTGCCAGCAGTTACTCCCGGGACAGGGATAGCTCCTACGAGCAGTACTTC
TRBV28	TRBJ1-1	NA	many	CGTGLNTEAFF	TGCGGGACGGGTCTGAACACTGAAGCTTTCTTT
TRBV7-9	TRBJ2-5	NA	few	CASSLRAVQETQYF	TGTGCCAGCAGCTTACGGGCGGTACAAGAGACCCAGTACTTC